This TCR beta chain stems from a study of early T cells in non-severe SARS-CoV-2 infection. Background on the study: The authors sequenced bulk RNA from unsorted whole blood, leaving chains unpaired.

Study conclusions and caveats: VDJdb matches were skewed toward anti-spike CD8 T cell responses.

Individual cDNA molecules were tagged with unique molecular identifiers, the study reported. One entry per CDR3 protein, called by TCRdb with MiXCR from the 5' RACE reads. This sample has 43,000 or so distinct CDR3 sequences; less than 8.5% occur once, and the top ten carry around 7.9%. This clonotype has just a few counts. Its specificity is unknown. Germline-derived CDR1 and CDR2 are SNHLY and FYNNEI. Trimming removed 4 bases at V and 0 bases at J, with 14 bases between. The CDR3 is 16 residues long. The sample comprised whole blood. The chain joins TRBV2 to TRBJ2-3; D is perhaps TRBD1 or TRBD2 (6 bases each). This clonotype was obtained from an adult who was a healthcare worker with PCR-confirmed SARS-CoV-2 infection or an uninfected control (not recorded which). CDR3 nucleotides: TGTGCCAGCAGTGCGTACGGGGGCCTTAGCACAGATACGCAGTATTTT. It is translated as CASSAYGGLSTDTQYF.